The source of this T cell receptor (beta chain) is a study of CD8+ T cells in alopecia areata. Study observations and caveats: Among patients, TCR sharing was less clear than in mice, a difference possibly due in part to HLA diversity in the patient population. Scalp sequencing also captures normal skin's resident alphabeta T cells.

In alopecia areata patients, both lesional scalp punch biopsies and peripheral blood were collected. A FACSAria was used to sort CD4+ and CD8+ T cells. These cells came from PBMCs. This clone was detected only once. No antigen is known for it. The V gene's germline CDR1 is MNHEY and CDR2 SMNVEV (reference sequence). This CDR3 is built from 14 residues. With V trimmed by 4 bases and J by 2 bases, 5 bases remained unmatched. After isolation, RNA underwent reverse transcription to generate cDNA as the sequencing template. The repertoire was sequenced with immunoSEQ multiplex PCR; TCRdb's copy has only in-frame clones and lacks some. The sample shows some 150,000 clones, 45% to 55% of them seen only once.

This sequence joins TRBV27 and TRBJ2-7, with TRBD1 matching 7 bases. This sample comprised CD8+ T cells sorted from blood, obtained at week 0. This TCR came from a human donor with alopecia areata. Here the CDR3 reads CASSWAGTAYEQYF. The CDR3 coding sequence is TGTGCCAGCAGTTGGGCCGGGACAGCCTACGAGCAGTACTTC.